This T cell receptor beta chain was sequenced for a study of T-cell memory formation after mild COVID-19. It was 5'RACE with constant-segment primers that produced the TCR alpha and TCR beta cDNA libraries, which carried sample barcodes and UMIs. TCRdb re-analysed the 5' RACE reads in MiXCR, keeping a single row per CDR3 protein. Of approximately 580,000 distinct CDR3 sequences listed, about a fifth are singletons. There are a few counts of this clonotype. What it binds is not known. Study findings and constraints: Clones shrinking between day 15 and 85 showed a balanced CD4/CD8 split, and those that grew later tilted toward CD4+.

V lost 6 bases, J lost 4 bases, and 15 bases lay in between. Per germline, CDR1 SGHVS and CDR2 FQNEAQ. CDR3 length: 14 amino acids. This TCR was recovered from an adult woman who had mild COVID-19 (a few samples of this study predate the infection). Cell type and time point are not known. Input material: PBMCs or a T cell subset sorted from them (not recorded which). This chain links TRBV7-8 with TRBJ1-1; no firm D call. The DNA for the CDR3 is TGTGCCAGCAGACAGCCCGCTGAAGGCACTGAAGCTTTCTTT. It yields the protein CASRQPAEGTEAFF.